This T cell receptor beta chain was profiled in a study of cytotoxic CD8 clonotypes in ibrutinib-treated CLL. Overall study: Following a median approximately eleven months of treatment, with a range of 6 to 36, response samples were taken. Notes on the study in general: Patients showed higher baseline clonality than age-matched healthy donors, and it tracked circulating CD8+ T-cell counts. Samples were collected at differing times from sustained-remission and progressing patients.

V shed 4 bases, J shed 12 bases, and the junction held 15 bases outside the gene matches. The CDR3 has 14 amino acids. Germline lookup yields CDR1 SGHRS and CDR2 YFSETQ. In regard to this clone: Its antigen remains unknown.

Researchers set a sequencing depth target of 1 in 200,000 to 1 in 1 million T cells. Produced via immunoSEQ multiplex PCR; TCRdb's table is partial and in-frame only. The sample has some 26,000 clones, about 82% seen once. The specimen was PBMCs, collected after 24 months of ibrutinib treatment. The clonotype was recovered from a human donor with chronic lymphocytic leukemia. The genes are TRBV5-1 and TRBJ1-1, with TRBD1 matching 7 bases. The CDR3 protein is CASSLGTVGREPFF. CDR3 bases: TGCGCCAGCAGCCTAGGGACAGTTGGCCGGGAACCTTTCTTT. The full variable domain, with the rest looked up from reference TRBV5-1 and TRBJ1-1, is KAGVTQTPRYLIKTRGQQVTLSCSPISGHRSVSWYQQTPGQGLQFLFEYFSETQRNKGNFPGRFSGRQFSNSRSEMNVSTLELGDSALYLCASSLGTVGREPFFGQGTRLTVV.